The entry below describes one T cell receptor beta chain. In terms of age and location, participants ranged from about 18 to 95 years and lived in about 25 US areas. The CDR3 covers 16 residues. The V gene's germline CDR1 is LNHDA and CDR2 SQIVND (reference sequence). The V and J ends lost 3 bases and 1 base, in that order; junction bases with no gene match: 2. These data belong to a study of blood T cell repertoires in COVID-19. Some clones are missing from TCRdb's copy, which holds only in-frame ones; the method was immunoSEQ multiplex PCR. The sample holds about 140,000 clones, 70% to 90% seen once.

This clonotype was sampled from a woman aged 45 to 65 with acute COVID-19. Sequencing was carried out using PBMCs or T cells enriched from blood (not recorded which). The rearrangement links TRBV19 to TRBJ2-1; 11 bases map to TRBD2. CDR3 sequence: CASSIGTSGSYNEQFF. CDR3 sequence (DNA): TGTGCCAGTAGTATCGGGACTAGCGGATCCTACAATGAGCAGTTCTTC.